Listed below are T cell receptor beta chains from one sample, sequenced in a study of cytomegalovirus exposure and HLA in healthy donors. The data were produced by immunoSEQ multiplex PCR, yet TCRdb's version contains in-frame clones alone and is incomplete. Its table records under 65,000 clones. Source material: PBMCs. These receptors came from a woman between 18 and 30 years old in good health and CMV-seronegative. CDR3s include the opening cysteine and the closing phenylalanine or tryptophan. The order of the fields is J gene, CDR3 length, V gene, CDR3 protein.

TRBJ1-5,16,TRBV19,CASTYLGQFSNQPQHF
TRBJ1-2,14,TRBV5-1,CASSVPGTPNGYTF
TRBJ1-2,11,TRBV2,CASSVPGSYTF
TRBJ2-3,14,TRBV2,CASKGLADTDTQYF
TRBJ1-4,14,TRBV5-1,CASSLGRTNEKLFF
TRBJ2-5,13,TRBV11-3,CASSVPGGKTQYF
TRBJ2-7,15,TRBV6-5,CASSHWASGAYEQYF
TRBJ2-1,16,TRBV30,CARGGAVRAGLDEQFF
TRBJ1-4,14,TRBV18,CASSPMEGNEKLFF
TRBJ2-1,15,TRBV6-5,CASSKLAGAYNEQFF
TRBJ2-5,12,TRBV2,CASTDFGETQYF
TRBJ1-5,13,TRBV10-3,CAITRDSGQPQHF
TRBJ1-1,13,TRBV11-3,CASDGGQGAEAFF
TRBJ2-3,15,TRBV30,CAWSVRGSSTDTQYF